This TCR beta chain was observed in a study of blood T cell repertoires in COVID-19. Background on the study: Specimens from acute and convalescent COVID-19 originated in the United States, Italy and Spain. In each case, the material was cDNA or gDNA derived from T cells, B-cell-depleted T cells, or PBMCs.

In the authors' workflow: Amplification of reference gene primers was used by the study to estimate nucleated cell counts. Data came from immunoSEQ multiplex PCR; TCRdb stores just in-frame clones and leaves some out. That table gives V, J and clone size, and the DNA gave D and trimming. The data contain about 190,000 clones, 70% to 90% of them seen just once; the ten biggest clones take up roughly 6.2%. Germline CDR1 reads MNHEY; CDR2 reads SMNVEV (reference sequence). This CDR3 region has 19 residues. After removal of 3 bases from V and 0 bases from J, the junction contained 14 bases not matched to a gene.

The chain is built from TRBV27 and TRBJ1-1, with 9 bases matching TRBD1. Sequenced sample: peripheral blood. This sequence originates from a woman aged 40 to 55 who had recovered from COVID-19. The CDR3 region is CASSLGQGFRVPMNTEAFF. The CDR3 coding sequence is TGTGCCAGCAGTTTGGGACAGGGTTTTAGGGTACCCATGAACACTGAAGCTTTCTTT.